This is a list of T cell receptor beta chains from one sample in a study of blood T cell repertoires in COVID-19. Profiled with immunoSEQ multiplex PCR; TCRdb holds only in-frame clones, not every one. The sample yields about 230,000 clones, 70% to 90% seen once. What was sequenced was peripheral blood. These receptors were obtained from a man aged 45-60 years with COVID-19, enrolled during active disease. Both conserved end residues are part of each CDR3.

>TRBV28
CASSLDETGTLGEQYF
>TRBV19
CASNFGLADYEQYF
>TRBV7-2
CASSSGQGPWGAEAFF
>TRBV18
CASSPPSGQGSGYTF
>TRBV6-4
CASSDSGTGSTDTQYF
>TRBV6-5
CASSYLRRGISYEQYF
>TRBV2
CASSEAERYGYTF
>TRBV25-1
CASSEGEMDSLPYEQYF
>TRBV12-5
CASGRTELRNEQFF
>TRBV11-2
CASSFTGGRSYNSPLHF
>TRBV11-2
CASTKGVSSTDTQYF
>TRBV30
CAWTGQGHTDTQYF
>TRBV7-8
CASSALAEHYEQYF
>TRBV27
CASTSRAGGSYEQYF
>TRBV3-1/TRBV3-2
CASSQDLAATNEKLFF
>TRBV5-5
CASSSQLTGLEAFF
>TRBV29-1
CSVERRGAAEAFF
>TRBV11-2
CASSPGTAFYEQYF
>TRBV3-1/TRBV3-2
CASSQGRGGRNEQFF
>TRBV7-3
CASSLELGRGHTGELFF
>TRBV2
CASEGGGDLGELFF
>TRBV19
CASSKDRGGLNTEAFF
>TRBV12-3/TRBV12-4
CASSPHNTEAFF
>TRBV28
CASITSGTGTGELFF
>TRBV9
CASSVSGGNNEQFF
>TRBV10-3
CAISPGLASYEQYF
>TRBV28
CASSLMPGTGNEKLFF
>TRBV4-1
CASSQSGQIGTEAFF
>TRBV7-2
CASSLERWSRGTF
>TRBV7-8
CASSQSSVTGANVLTF
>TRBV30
CACSRSTNEKLFF
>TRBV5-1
CASSTQDKSYEQYF
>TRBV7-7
CASSLGQGGSHHNEQFF
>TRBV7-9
CASSWAGDSGSGTDTQYF
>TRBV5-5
CASRRYRGSGANVLTF
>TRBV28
CASSLGQFNSPLHF
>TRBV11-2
CASSALAGVQHEQYF
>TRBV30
CAWTVSRRGTEAFF
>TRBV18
CASSPHPRDIQYF
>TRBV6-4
CASSAEHGQNYGYTF
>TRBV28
CASRGQGFTEAFF
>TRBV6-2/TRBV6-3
CASSHPRLVGEQYF
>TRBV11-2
CASSLMDSEAFF
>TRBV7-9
CASSANTQQGPEAFF
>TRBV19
CASSILGRGQPQHF
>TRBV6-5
CASDSSGLANNEQFF
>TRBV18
CASSPLGRTGTPSSYEQYF
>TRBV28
CASSTTGGTDTQYF
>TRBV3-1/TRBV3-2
CASSQPTPRFEKLFF
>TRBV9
CASTPSTGGASYGYTF
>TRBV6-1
CASSEALTGGLKTQYF
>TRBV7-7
CASSLGGGGTLNEQFF
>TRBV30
CAWSVLGGETQYF
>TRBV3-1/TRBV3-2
CASSQETGGWETQYF
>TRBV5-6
CASSGLARSRNTIYF